This T cell receptor beta chain comes out of a study of blood T cell repertoires in COVID-19. Study-wide context: Sources were T cells, B-cell-depleted T cells, or PBMCs; the material itself was cDNA or gDNA.

In the source study's methods: Using reference gene primer amplification, nucleated cell counts were estimated. Profiled with immunoSEQ multiplex PCR; TCRdb holds only in-frame clones, not every one. From that table come the V and J calls and clone size; the DNA was used to work out D and trimming. Of roughly 250,000 clones listed, about nine tenths are singletons. The length of the CDR3 is 18 residues. The germline gives CDR1 MDHEN, CDR2 SYDVKM. Germline trimming cut 2 bases from V and 4 bases from J; bases unmatched to any gene: 13. The sequencing sample was made of PBMCs or T cells enriched from blood (not recorded which). This sequence originates from a woman aged 30 to 39 with acute COVID-19. This sequence joins TRBV28 and TRBJ2-1, with 8 nucleotides matching TRBD1. Here the CDR3 reads CASSLPDAGTGDYNEQFF. DNA for the CDR3: TGTGCCAGCAGTTTACCTGACGCCGGGACAGGCGATTACAATGAGCAGTTCTTC.